The 2 T cell receptor beta chains below all came from one sample that was sequenced in a study of tumor-infiltrating lymphocytes in primary liver carcinoma. A constant-region primer primed TCR beta cDNA synthesis from 500 ng of total RNA. Three-round nested multiplex PCR performed with slightly modified ARM-PCR produced the TCR beta libraries. Investigators reported that the first two PCR rounds, at about 9 cycles each, used TRBV1-TRBV30 forward primers with a C-beta reverse primer. TCRdb re-called the multiplex PCR reads with MiXCR, one entry per CDR3 protein. Counted here are some 120,000 distinct CDR3 sequences, 50% to 80% occurring once; the ten biggest clones make up about 8%. Taking roughly 20-32 mg of unsorted bulk tissue, the authors co-extracted RNA and DNA. Source material: liver tumor tissue from sampling region 3. Described subset: tumor region T3, left-lateral pole. The source of these receptors is a woman aged 60-70 years with primary liver carcinoma and hepatitis B virus infection.

As for this clonotype: This sequence may be a read error, since a much larger clone differs from it by one base. The V gene is TRBV5-6, the J gene TRBJ1-1, with 9 nucleotides matching TRBD1. This CDR3 is 14 amino acids long. Germline CDR1 SGHDT, CDR2 YYEEEE. The CDR3 DNA sequence: TGTGCCAGCAGCTGGGACAGGGTTAGCACTGGAGCTTTCTTT. It is translated as CASSWDRVSTGAFF.

This clonotype was seen only a few times. Germline is not matched at one junction end, which may reflect a read error. This chain uses TRBV11-2 with TRBJ2-7; TRBD1 might be the D (6 bases). The CDR3 totals 14 residues. Germline values: CDR1 SGHAT, CDR2 FQNNGV. CDR3 region: CASSAAGDAYEHYF. CDR3 DNA: TGTGCCAGCAGCGCTGCAGGGGACGCCTACGAGCATTACTTC. Filled out from reference TRBV11-2 and TRBJ2-7, the complete variable domain reads EAGVAQSPRYKIIEKRQSVAFWCNPISGHATLYWYQQILGQGPKLLIQFQNNGVVDDSQLPKDRFSAERLKGVDSTLKIQPAKLEDSAVYLCASSAAGDAYEHYFGPGTRLTVT.